This T cell receptor (beta chain) is drawn from a study of blood T cells in healthy people across ages. PCR was performed a second time for about 7 to 11 cycles using a sample-barcoded 5' primer and a J-beta primer mix. MiXCR, applied by TCRdb to the 5' RACE reads, yields one record per CDR3 protein. The sample yields more than 650,000 distinct CDR3 sequences, roughly 53% seen once. CDR3 length: 16 amino acids. The V gene's germline CDR1 is LGHDT and CDR2 YNNKEL (reference sequence). A note on this clonotype: One end of the junction varies from germline; a read error may be responsible.

This clonotype was obtained from an elderly man in good health. Sequenced sample: blood. This chain joins TRBV3-1 and TRBJ2-7; D not certain. TRBJ2-4 matches the DNA end more closely, so the J call is doubtful. The DNA for the CDR3 is TGTGCCAGCAGCCAAGATTTCTGGAAGGGCAAAGACATTCAGTACTTC. This codes for CASSQDFWKGKDIQYF.